The text below deals with one TCR beta chain. Its antigen is not identified. The record originates from a study of TIL therapy for anti-PD-1-resistant metastatic lung cancer. Study-wide results and caveats: Infused TIL clonotypes partially replaced the baseline blood repertoire, then decayed over months.

This was the immunoSEQ v3 assay. Each library reached 1.5 million to 2.5 million read pairs, or about 5-6.5 million at deep level. Clones were sequenced by immunoSEQ multiplex PCR, and TCRdb holds only the in-frame ones, with some missing. The repertoire holds about 59,000 clones, with roughly 77% as singletons. Time point denoted: pre-treatment sample, taken before nivolumab and TIL therapy. Adults with stage 4 NSCLC were enrolled in a phase I trial. This CDR3 comprises 13 residues. Germline CDR1 and CDR2: SQVTM and ANQGSEA. The ends were cut back, 4 bases at V and 8 bases at J, with 14 bases in the middle.

V gene TRBV29-1 combines with J gene TRBJ1-4; a possible D gene is TRBD1 (5 bases). The specimen comprised blood, sampled at baseline. The receptor's source is a person aged 25-79 years with non-small cell lung cancer. This CDR3 reads CSVAGSGGEKLFF. In DNA form, the CDR3 reads TGCAGCGTTGCGGGATCTGGGGGGGAAAAACTGTTTTTT. Filled out from reference TRBV29-1 and TRBJ1-4, the complete variable domain reads SAVISQKPSRDICQRGTSLTIQCQVDSQVTMMFWYRQQPGQSLTLIATANQGSEATYESGFVIDKFPISRPNLTFSTLTVSNMSPEDSSIYLCSVAGSGGEKLFFGSGTQLSVL.